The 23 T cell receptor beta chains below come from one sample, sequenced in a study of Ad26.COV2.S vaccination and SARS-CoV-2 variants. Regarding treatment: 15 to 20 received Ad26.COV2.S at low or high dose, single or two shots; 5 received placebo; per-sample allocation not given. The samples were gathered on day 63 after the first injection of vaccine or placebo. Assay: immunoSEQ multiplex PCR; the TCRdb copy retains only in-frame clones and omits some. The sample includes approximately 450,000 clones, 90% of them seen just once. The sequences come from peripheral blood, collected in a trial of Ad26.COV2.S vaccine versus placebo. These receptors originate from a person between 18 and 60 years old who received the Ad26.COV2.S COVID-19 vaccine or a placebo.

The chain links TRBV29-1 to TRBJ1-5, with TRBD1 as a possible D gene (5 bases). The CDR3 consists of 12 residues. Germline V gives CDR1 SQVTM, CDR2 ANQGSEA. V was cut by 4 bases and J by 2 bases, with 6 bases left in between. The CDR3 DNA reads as TGCAGCGTTGGGGGGGGCAATCAGCCCCAGCATTTT. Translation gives CSVGGGNQPQHF.

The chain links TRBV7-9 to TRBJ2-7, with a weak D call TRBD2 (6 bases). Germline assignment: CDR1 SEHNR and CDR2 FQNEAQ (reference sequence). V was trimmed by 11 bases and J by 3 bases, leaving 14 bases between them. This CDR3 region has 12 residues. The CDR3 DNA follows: TGTGCCTCTACCGGGACTCACTACGAGCAGTACTTC. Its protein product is CASTGTHYEQYF.

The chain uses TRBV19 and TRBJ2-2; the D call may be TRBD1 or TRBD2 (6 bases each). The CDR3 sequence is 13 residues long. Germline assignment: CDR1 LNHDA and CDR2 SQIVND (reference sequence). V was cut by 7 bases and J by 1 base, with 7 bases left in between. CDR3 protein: CASKGGNTGELFF. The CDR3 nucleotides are TGTGCCAGTAAGGGGGGGAACACCGGGGAGCTGTTTTTT.

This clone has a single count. CDR3: CASSQVECAGDRVTCEQYF. The DNA of the CDR3 is TGCGCCAGCAGCCAAGTCGAGTGTGCAGGGGACAGGGTCACCTGCGAGCAGTACTTC. The V and J genes are TRBV4-1 and TRBJ2-7; 9 bases line up with TRBD1. Per the germline V gene, CDR1 is MGHRA and CDR2 is YSYEKL. V lost 1 base, J lost 6 bases, and 19 bases stayed unmatched. This CDR3 has 19 residues.

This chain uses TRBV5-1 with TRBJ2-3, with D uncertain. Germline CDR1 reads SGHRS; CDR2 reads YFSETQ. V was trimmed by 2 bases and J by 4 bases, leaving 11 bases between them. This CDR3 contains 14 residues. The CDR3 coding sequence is TGCGCCAGCAGCTTCATGCGCCAGGCAGATACGCAGTATTTT. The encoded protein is CASSFMRQADTQYF.

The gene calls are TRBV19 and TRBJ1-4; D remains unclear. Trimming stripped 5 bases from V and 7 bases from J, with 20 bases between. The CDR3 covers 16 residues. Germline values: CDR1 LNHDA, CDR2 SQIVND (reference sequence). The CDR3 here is CASSSFPGPGSEKLFF. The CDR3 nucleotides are TGTGCCAGTAGTTCGTTTCCAGGACCAGGCAGTGAAAAACTGTTTTTT.

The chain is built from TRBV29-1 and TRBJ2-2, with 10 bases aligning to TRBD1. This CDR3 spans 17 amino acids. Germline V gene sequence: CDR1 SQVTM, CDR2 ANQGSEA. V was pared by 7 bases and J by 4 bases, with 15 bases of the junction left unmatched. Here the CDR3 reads CSARRGDRGRGTGELFF. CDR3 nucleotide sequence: TGCAGCGCCCGGAGGGGGGACAGGGGCCGGGGCACCGGGGAGCTGTTTTTT.

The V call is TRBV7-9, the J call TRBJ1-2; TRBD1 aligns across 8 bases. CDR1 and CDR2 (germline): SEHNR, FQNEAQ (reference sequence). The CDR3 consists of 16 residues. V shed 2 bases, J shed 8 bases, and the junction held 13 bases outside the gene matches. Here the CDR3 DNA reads TGTGCCAGCAGCTTATACCCAGGGACAGGCACCCTGGGCTACACCTTC. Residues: CASSLYPGTGTLGYTF.

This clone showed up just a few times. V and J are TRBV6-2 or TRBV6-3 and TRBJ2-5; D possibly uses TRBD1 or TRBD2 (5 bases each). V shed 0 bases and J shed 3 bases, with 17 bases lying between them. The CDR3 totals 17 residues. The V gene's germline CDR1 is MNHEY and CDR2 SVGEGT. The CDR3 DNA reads TGTGCCAGCAGTTACTCCTGGCTTACTAGGGGAGAAGAGACCCAGTACTTC. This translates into CASSYSWLTRGEETQYF.

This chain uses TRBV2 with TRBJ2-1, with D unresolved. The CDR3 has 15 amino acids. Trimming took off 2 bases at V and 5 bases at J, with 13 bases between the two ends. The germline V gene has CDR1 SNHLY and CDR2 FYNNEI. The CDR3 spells CASSERLPAHNEQFF. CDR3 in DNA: TGTGCCAGCAGTGAAAGACTCCCTGCCCACAATGAGCAGTTCTTC.

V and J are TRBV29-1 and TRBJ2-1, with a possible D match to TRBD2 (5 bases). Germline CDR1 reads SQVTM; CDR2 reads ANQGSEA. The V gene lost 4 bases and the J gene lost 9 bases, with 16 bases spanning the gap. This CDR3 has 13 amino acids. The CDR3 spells CSVVRVQRGEQFF. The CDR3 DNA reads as TGCAGCGTTGTGCGGGTACAGCGTGGTGAGCAGTTCTTC.

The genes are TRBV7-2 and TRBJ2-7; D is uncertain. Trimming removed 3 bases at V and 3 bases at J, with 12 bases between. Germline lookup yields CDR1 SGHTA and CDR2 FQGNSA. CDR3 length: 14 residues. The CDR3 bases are TGTGCCAGCAGCTTTAGCAGAAATAACTACGAGCAGTACTTC. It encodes CASSFSRNNYEQYF.

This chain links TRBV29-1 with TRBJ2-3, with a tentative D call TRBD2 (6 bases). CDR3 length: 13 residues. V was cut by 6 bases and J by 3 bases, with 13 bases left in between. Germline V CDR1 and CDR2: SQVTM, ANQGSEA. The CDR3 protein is CSVVRSGTDTQYF. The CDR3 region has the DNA TGCAGCGTCGTTCGGAGCGGGACAGATACGCAGTATTTT.

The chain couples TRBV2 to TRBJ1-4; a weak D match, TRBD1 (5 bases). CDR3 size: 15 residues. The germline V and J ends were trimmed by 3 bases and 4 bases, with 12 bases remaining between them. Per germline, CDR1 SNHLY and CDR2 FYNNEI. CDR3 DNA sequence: TGTGCCAGCAGTGAGGGGGACGGATTTAATGAAAAACTGTTTTTT. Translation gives CASSEGDGFNEKLFF.

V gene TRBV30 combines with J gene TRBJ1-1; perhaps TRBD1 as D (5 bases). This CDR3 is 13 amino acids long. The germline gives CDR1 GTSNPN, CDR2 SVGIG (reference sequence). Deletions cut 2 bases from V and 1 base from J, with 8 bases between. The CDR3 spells CAWSKGANTEAFF. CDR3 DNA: TGTGCCTGGAGTAAAGGGGCGAACACTGAAGCTTTCTTT.

CDR3 sequence: CASSSYRAGELFF. DNA for the CDR3: TGTGCCAGCAGTTCGTACCGGGCCGGGGAGCTGTTTTTT. The gene calls are TRBV12-3 or TRBV12-4 and TRBJ2-2; unclear D gene. V lost 4 bases to trimming and J lost 6 bases, with 9 bases between them. This CDR3 is built from 13 residues.

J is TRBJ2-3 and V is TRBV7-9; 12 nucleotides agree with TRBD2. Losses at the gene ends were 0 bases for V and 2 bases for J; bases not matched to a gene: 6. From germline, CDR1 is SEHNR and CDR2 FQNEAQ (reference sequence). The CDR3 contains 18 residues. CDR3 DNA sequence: TGTGCCAGCAGCTTAGCCGCCCGACTAGCGGGAGCCACAGATACGCAGTATTTT. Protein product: CASSLAARLAGATDTQYF.

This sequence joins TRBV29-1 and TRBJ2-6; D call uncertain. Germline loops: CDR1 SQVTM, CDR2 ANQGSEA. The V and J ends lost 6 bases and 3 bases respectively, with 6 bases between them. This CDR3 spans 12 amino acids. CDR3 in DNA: TGCAGCGTCCACAATGGGGCCAACGTCCTGACTTTC. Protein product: CSVHNGANVLTF. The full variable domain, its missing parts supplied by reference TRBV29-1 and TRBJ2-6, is SAVISQKPSRDICQRGTSLTIQCQVDSQVTMMFWYRQQPGQSLTLIATANQGSEATYESGFVIDKFPISRPNLTFSTLTVSNMSPEDSSIYLCSVHNGANVLTFGAGSRLTVL.

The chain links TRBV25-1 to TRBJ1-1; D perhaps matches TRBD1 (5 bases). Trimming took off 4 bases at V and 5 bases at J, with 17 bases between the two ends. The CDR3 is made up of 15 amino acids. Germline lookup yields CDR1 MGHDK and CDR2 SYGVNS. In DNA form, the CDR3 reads TGTGCCAGCAGTGCCAACCGGGGGGGGTGGACTGAAGCTTTCTTT. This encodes CASSANRGGWTEAFF.

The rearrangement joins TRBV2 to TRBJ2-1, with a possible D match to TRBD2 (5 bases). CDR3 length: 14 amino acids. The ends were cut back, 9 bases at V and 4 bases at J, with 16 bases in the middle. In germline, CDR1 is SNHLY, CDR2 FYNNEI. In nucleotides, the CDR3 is TGTGCCAGAGGGCCGAGGGCCTCATACAATGAGCAGTTCTTC. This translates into CARGPRASYNEQFF.

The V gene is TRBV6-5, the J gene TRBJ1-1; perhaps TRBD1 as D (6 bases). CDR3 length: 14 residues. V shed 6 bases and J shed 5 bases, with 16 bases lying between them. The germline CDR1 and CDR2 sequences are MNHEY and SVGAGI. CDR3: CASRSGALETEAFF. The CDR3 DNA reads TGTGCCAGCAGGTCGGGGGCGTTAGAGACTGAAGCTTTCTTT.

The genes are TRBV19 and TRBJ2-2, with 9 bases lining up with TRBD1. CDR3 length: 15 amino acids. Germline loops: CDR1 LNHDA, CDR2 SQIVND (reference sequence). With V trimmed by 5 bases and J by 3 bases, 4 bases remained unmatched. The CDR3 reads CASSSGTGYTGELFF. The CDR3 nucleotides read TGTGCCAGTAGTTCCGGGACAGGGTACACCGGGGAGCTGTTTTTT.

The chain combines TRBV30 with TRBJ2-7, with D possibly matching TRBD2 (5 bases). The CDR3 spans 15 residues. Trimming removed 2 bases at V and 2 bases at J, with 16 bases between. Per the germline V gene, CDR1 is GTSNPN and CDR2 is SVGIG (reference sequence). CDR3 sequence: CAWSRVLVSAYEQYF. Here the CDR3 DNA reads TGTGCCTGGAGTAGGGTACTAGTCTCTGCCTACGAGCAGTACTTC.